This TCR beta chain came from a study of blood T cell repertoires in COVID-19. Study at large: Both acute and convalescent COVID-19 samples were obtained from the United States, Italy and Spain. T cells, B-cell-depleted T cells, or PBMCs provided the cDNA or gDNA that served as material.

Per germline, CDR1 SGHAT and CDR2 FQNNGV. The CDR3 is 14 residues long. V was clipped by 2 bases and J by 6 bases, with 13 bases between them. Libraries were prepared by immunoSEQ multiplex PCR; TCRdb keeps only in-frame clonotypes and omits some of them. This repertoire shows a few hundred thousand clones, about four fifths found once; its top ten account for less than 3.5%. The rearrangement links TRBV11-2 to TRBJ1-1; a weak D match, TRBD1 (6 bases). This TCR derives from a man aged 45-65 years with active or convalescent COVID-19. Sequencing was carried out using peripheral blood. The CDR3 sequence is CASSLRATGAEAFF. The CDR3 DNA is TGTGCCAGCAGCTTAAGGGCGACAGGCGCTGAAGCTTTCTTT.